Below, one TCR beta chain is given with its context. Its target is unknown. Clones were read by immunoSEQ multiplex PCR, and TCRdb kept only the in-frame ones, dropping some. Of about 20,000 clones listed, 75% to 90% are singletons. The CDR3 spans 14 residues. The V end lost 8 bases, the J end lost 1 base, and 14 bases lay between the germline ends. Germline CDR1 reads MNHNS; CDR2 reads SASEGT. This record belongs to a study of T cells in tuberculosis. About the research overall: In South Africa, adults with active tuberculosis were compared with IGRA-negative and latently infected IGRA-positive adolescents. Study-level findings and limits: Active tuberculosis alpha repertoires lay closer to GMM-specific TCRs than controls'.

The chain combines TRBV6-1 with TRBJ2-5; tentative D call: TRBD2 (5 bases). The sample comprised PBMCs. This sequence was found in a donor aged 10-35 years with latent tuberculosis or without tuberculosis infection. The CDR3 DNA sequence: TGTGCCAGCCGAACTAGTCTACTCCAAGAGACCCAGTACTTC. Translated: CASRTSLLQETQYF.